Sequencing of this T cell receptor beta chain was carried out in a study of cytomegalovirus exposure and HLA in healthy donors. CDR1 and CDR2 (germline): SGHRS, YFSETQ. V dropped 4 bases and J dropped 5 bases, with 18 bases sitting between them. The CDR3 spans 15 residues. The PCR had 60 Vbeta and 13 Jbeta primers. The assay was immunoSEQ multiplex PCR, and TCRdb's table has in-frame clones only and misses some. The sample lists 90,000 to 110,000 clones; about 80% were seen once. This clone was seen only a few times. The rearrangement uses TRBV5-1 and TRBJ2-5; TRBD1 is a possible D gene (5 bases). This receptor was identified in a woman between 50 and 59 years old in good health and CMV-seropositive. Source material: PBMCs. CDR3 sequence: CASSSQGQGFETQYF. As DNA, the CDR3 is TGCGCCAGCAGCAGCCAAGGGCAGGGCTTTGAGACCCAGTACTTC.